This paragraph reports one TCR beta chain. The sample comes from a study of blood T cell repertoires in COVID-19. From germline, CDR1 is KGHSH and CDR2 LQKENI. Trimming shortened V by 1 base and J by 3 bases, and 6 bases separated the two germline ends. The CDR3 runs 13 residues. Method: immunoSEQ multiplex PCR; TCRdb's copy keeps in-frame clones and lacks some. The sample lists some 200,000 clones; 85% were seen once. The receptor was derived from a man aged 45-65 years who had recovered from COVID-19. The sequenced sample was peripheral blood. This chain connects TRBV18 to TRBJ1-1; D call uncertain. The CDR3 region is CASSPQHDTEAFF. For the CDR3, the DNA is TGTGCCAGCTCACCACAACATGACACTGAAGCTTTCTTT.